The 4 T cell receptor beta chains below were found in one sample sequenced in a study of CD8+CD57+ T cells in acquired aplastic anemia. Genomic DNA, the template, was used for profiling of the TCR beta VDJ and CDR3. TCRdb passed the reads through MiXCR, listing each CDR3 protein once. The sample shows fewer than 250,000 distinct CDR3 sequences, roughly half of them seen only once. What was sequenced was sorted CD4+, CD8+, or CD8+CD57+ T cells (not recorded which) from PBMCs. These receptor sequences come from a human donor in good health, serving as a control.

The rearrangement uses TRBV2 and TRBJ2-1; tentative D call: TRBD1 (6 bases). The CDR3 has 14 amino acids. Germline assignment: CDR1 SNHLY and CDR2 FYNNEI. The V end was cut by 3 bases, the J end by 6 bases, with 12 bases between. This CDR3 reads CASSDVGAVNEQFF. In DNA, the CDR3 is TGTGCCAGCAGTGATGTGGGGGCGGTCAATGAGCAGTTCTTC.

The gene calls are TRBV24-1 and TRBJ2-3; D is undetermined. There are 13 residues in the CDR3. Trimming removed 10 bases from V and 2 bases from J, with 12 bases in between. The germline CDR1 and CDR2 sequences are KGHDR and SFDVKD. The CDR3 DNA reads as TGTGCCACGCGAGCCCGGATCACAGATACGCAGTATTTT. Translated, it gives CATRARITDTQYF.

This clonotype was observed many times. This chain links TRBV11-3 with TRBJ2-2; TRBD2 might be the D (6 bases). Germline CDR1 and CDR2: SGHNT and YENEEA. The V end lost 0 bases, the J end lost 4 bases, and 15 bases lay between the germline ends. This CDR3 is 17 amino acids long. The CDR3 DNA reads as TGTGCCAGCAGCTTAGATTGGCCCTACGGGGGCACCGGGGAGCTGTTTTTT. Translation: CASSLDWPYGGTGELFF.

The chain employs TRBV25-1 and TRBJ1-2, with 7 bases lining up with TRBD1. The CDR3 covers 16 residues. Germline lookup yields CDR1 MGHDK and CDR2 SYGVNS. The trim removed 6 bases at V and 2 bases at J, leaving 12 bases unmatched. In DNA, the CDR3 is TGTGCCAGCAGCTTGTTTGTGACAGGGCTAAACTATGGCTACACCTTC. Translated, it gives CASSLFVTGLNYGYTF.